This T cell receptor beta chain stems from a study of blood T cell repertoires in COVID-19. For the study at large: Some COVID-19 samples were acute and others convalescent; all came from the United States, Italy and Spain. Sources were T cells, B-cell-depleted T cells, or PBMCs; the material itself was cDNA or gDNA.

In the original processing: Researchers report that nucleated cell counts were estimated from reference gene primer amplification. Libraries were prepared by immunoSEQ multiplex PCR; TCRdb keeps only in-frame clonotypes and omits some of them. D and trimming come from the DNA, and the V and J calls and clone size come from that table. The table includes approximately 69,000 clones, 65% to 85% detected once. CDR1 MNHEY and CDR2 SVGAGI come from the germline V gene. The CDR3 length is 15 residues. Trimming left V 7 bases short and J 4 bases short, with 16 bases between. The sequencing sample was made of peripheral blood. The receptor was derived from a woman in her sixties or seventies with acute or convalescent COVID-19. This rearrangement joins TRBV6-5 to TRBJ2-2; D not resolved. The CDR3 DNA sequence: TGTGCCAGCACCCCTCTGTCCAGGTCCACCGGGGAGCTGTTTTTT. Its translation: CASTPLSRSTGELFF.